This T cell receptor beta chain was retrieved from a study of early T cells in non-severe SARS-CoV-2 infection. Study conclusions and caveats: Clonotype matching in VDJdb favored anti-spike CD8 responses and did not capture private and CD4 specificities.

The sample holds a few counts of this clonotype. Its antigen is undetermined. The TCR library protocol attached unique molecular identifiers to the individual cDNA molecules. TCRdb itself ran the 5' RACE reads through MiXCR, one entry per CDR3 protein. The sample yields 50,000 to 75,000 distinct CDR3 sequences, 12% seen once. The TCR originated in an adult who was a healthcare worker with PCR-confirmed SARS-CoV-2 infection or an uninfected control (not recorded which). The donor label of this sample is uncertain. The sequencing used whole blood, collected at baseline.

CDR3 residues: CASSVTRNTDTQYF. The CDR3, as DNA: TGTGCCAGCAGCGTTACCAGAAACACAGATACGCAGTATTTT. The V call is TRBV9, the J call TRBJ2-3; D is ambiguous. This CDR3 has 14 amino acids. The germline V gene encodes CDR1 SGDLS and CDR2 YYNGEE. The germline V and J ends were trimmed by 2 bases and 2 bases, with 9 bases remaining between them.